A few counts support the clone carrying this T cell receptor (beta chain). What it binds is unknown. Naive CD45RA+ and memory CD45RA-negative subsets were split from CD4+ cells. The genomic DNA of each subset was split evenly across several immunoSEQ plates. Profiling relied on immunoSEQ multiplex PCR, and the TCRdb table lists in-frame clones only, not all of them. The table includes hundreds of thousands of clones, 55% to 75% detected once. The sample originates from a study of shared clonotypes between healthy human individuals. Looking at the study overall: CD8 memory received one plate per donor, CD8 naive two, CD4 memory three and CD4 naive three.

Study results and caveats: Rarefaction revealed incomplete sorted-subset sequencing despite large depth.

This TCR was recovered from a woman in her twenties or thirties in good health. Sample: memory CD4+ T cells sorted from blood. This sample's subset: CD45RA-negative fraction.

CDR3 DNA: TGTGCCAGCAGTGAATCCCGGGGCCTAGCGGGAGGACGAGAGACCCAGTACTTC. This codes for CASSESRGLAGGRETQYF. The chain combines TRBV25-1 with TRBJ2-5; 11 bases line up with TRBD2. Unmatched junction bases numbered 11, after V lost 1 base and J lost 4 bases. The germline V gene has CDR1 MGHDK and CDR2 SYGVNS. CDR3 length: 18 residues.